A single sample gave rise to the 2 T cell receptor beta chains below, sequenced in a study of blood T cells in healthy people across ages. A second about 6 to 12 cycle PCR used barcoded and J-beta primers. TCRdb re-analysed the 5' RACE reads in MiXCR, keeping a single row per CDR3 protein. Seen here are around 1.5 million distinct CDR3 sequences, around 59% observed once, and the top ten hold over 6.5%. Sequenced input: blood. These receptors all stem from a man younger than 30 in good health.

V gene TRBV28 combines with J gene TRBJ2-3; the D gene is possibly TRBD1 (6 bases). V was cut by 1 base and J by 3 bases, with 11 bases left in between. Germline loops: CDR1 MDHEN, CDR2 SYDVKM. The CDR3 contains 15 residues. CDR3 DNA sequence: TGTGCCAGCAGTTTATCCACAGGGTTAACAGATACGCAGTATTTT. Its protein product is CASSLSTGLTDTQYF.

The V gene is TRBV20-1, the J gene TRBJ2-5; 10 bases map to TRBD2. Germline V gene sequence: CDR1 DFQATT, CDR2 SNEGSKA (reference sequence). The junction had 16 bases not matched to a gene; V was cut back by 3 bases and J by 12 bases. CDR3 length: 15 residues. CDR3 residues: CSASGSGLAGVNEYF. Here the CDR3 DNA reads TGCAGTGCTAGCGGATCCGGGCTAGCGGGAGTTAACGAGTACTTC.